Each of the 22 T cell receptor beta chains below was sequenced from the same sample in a study of cytomegalovirus exposure and HLA in healthy donors. The PCR used 60 Vbeta and 13 Jbeta primers. TCRdb's copy holds only in-frame clones and misses some; the assay was immunoSEQ multiplex PCR. In the table there are 77,000 or so clones, 78% of which are singletons. The sample taken for sequencing was PBMCs. The receptors derive from a man in his forties in good health and CMV-seronegative.

CDR3 region: CASSPRADQPQHF. In DNA form, the CDR3 reads TGTGCCAGCTCACCACGCGCGGATCAGCCCCAGCATTTT. J is TRBJ1-5 and V is TRBV18; D is unclear. The CDR3 length is 13 residues. V lost 1 base, J lost 5 bases, and 6 bases lay in between. Germline V gives CDR1 KGHSH, CDR2 LQKENI.

The chain is built from TRBV6-1 and TRBJ2-1, with 14 bases lining up with TRBD2. Germline CDR1 and CDR2: MNHNS and SASEGT. This CDR3 comprises 15 residues. V trimming: 11 bases; J trimming: 8 bases; junction bases outside the gene matches: 11. CDR3 loop: CAGWTGTSGSDEQFF. The CDR3, as DNA: TGTGCCGGATGGACGGGGACTAGCGGGAGCGATGAGCAGTTCTTC.

This rearrangement joins TRBV7-8 to TRBJ1-2; 9 bases map to TRBD1. Losses at the gene ends were 5 bases for V and 5 bases for J; bases not matched to a gene: 9. The CDR3 is 15 residues long. Per germline, CDR1 SGHVS and CDR2 FQNEAQ. The CDR3, as DNA: TGTGCCAGCAGCCCAGGACAGGGGTCGCGGTATGGCTACACCTTC. It encodes CASSPGQGSRYGYTF.

To note about this clone: The junction does not match germline at one end; this may be a read error. J is TRBJ2-1 and V is TRBV7-9, with TRBD2 identical over 9 bases. CDR3 length equals 15 residues. Germline V gene lookup returns CDR1 SEHNR and CDR2 FQNEAQ (reference sequence). The CDR3 DNA reads TGTTCCAGCAGCTTAGAAGGCGGGAGGGGGTCTGAGCAGTTCTTC. It encodes CSSSLEGGRGSEQFF. The complete variable domain, with remaining parts taken from reference TRBV7-9 and TRBJ2-1, reads DTGVSQNPRHKITKRGQNVTFRCDPISEHNRLYWYRQTLGQGPEFLTYFQNEAQLEKSRLLSDRFSAERPKGSFSTLEIQRTEQGDSAMYLCSSSLEGGRGSEQFFGPGTRLTVL.

V and J are TRBV9 and TRBJ2-1; D is perhaps TRBD1 (5 bases). The germline V and J ends were trimmed by 4 bases and 4 bases, with 12 bases remaining between them. CDR3 size: 14 residues. The V gene's germline CDR1 is SGDLS and CDR2 YYNGEE. The CDR3 DNA sequence: TGTGCCAGCAGCCTTGGACACCCTTACAATGAGCAGTTCTTC. Protein product: CASSLGHPYNEQFF.

The chain employs TRBV28 and TRBJ1-1, with D perhaps matching TRBD1 (5 bases). V was cut by 4 bases and J by 0 bases, with 12 bases left in between. The CDR3 has 15 residues. The germline V gene encodes CDR1 MDHEN and CDR2 SYDVKM. DNA of the CDR3: TGTGCCAGCAGTTCTCCAGGGCTAATGAACACTGAAGCTTTCTTT. Its translation: CASSSPGLMNTEAFF.

The rearrangement uses TRBV18 and TRBJ1-1; unclear D gene. This CDR3 contains 13 residues. Trimming left V 2 bases short and J 1 base short, with 5 bases between. Germline-derived CDR1 and CDR2 are KGHSH and LQKENI. CDR3 bases: TGTGCCAGCTCACCAGAGAGGAACACTGAAGCTTTCTTT. The encoded protein is CASSPERNTEAFF.

CDR3: CASSLGGRNEQFF. DNA of the CDR3: TGCGCCAGCAGCTTGGGTGGGAGGAATGAGCAGTTCTTC. This rearrangement joins TRBV5-1 to TRBJ2-1; D is possibly TRBD2 (6 bases). The CDR3 spans 13 residues. Between the trimmed V and J ends, which lost 0 bases and 7 bases, there was a span of 8 bases. Germline CDR1 SGHRS, CDR2 YFSETQ. The complete variable domain, with remaining parts taken from reference TRBV5-1 and TRBJ2-1, reads KAGVTQTPRYLIKTRGQQVTLSCSPISGHRSVSWYQQTPGQGLQFLFEYFSETQRNKGNFPGRFSGRQFSNSRSEMNVSTLELGDSALYLCASSLGGRNEQFFGPGTRLTVL.

The J gene is TRBJ2-1, the V gene TRBV30, with D possibly being TRBD2 (5 bases). CDR1 and CDR2 (germline): GTSNPN, SVGIG (reference sequence). V was clipped by 4 bases and J by 0 bases, with 16 bases between them. The CDR3 has 16 residues. CDR3 DNA: TGTGCCTGGACGCAATTCCCGGGAAGCTCCTACAATGAGCAGTTCTTC. This sequence encodes CAWTQFPGSSYNEQFF.

This sequence joins TRBV12-5 and TRBJ2-1; D ambiguous. The CDR3 loop spans 13 amino acids. Germline-derived CDR1 and CDR2 are LGHNT and FRNRAP. V lost 2 bases and J lost 4, with 6 bases in between. CDR3 region: CASGLSQYNEQFF. For the CDR3, the DNA is TGTGCTAGTGGTTTGTCACAGTACAATGAGCAGTTCTTC.

The rearrangement links TRBV2 to TRBJ1-6, with D possibly TRBD1 on 5 matching bases. The CDR3 loop spans 15 amino acids. Trimming removed 0 bases at V and 9 bases at J, with 12 bases between. Germline V gives CDR1 SNHLY, CDR2 FYNNEI. The DNA for the CDR3 is TGTGCCAGCAGTGAAGCCGCAGGGCGGAGTTCACCCCTCCACTTT. Encoded protein: CASSEAAGRSSPLHF.

V usage is TRBV6-4 and J usage is TRBJ2-2; 7 bases map to TRBD1. The CDR3 is made up of 14 amino acids. Germline assignment: CDR1 MRHNA and CDR2 SNTAGT. Trimming at V came to 2 bases and at J to 6 bases, leaving 3 bases not matched to a gene. Written as DNA, the CDR3 is TGTGCCAGCAGTGACGTTCAGGGGGCCGGGGAGCTGTTTTTT. Translating gives CASSDVQGAGELFF.

The chain recombines TRBV19 with TRBJ2-3; 7 nucleotides align to TRBD2. CDR1 LNHDA and CDR2 SQIVND come from the germline V gene (reference sequence). V shed 6 bases, J shed 4 bases, and the junction held 10 bases outside the gene matches. The CDR3 spans 15 residues. Here the CDR3 reads CASRFRRGGSDTQYF. The CDR3 DNA sequence: TGTGCCAGTAGATTCCGAAGGGGAGGGTCAGATACGCAGTATTTT.

The genes are TRBV5-1 and TRBJ2-6; 11 bases align to TRBD1. This CDR3 is built from 18 residues. Germline-derived CDR1 and CDR2 are SGHRS and YFSETQ. V dropped 3 bases and J dropped 0; count of bases not matched to a gene: 5. The CDR3 here is CASSWGDRGSSGANVLTF. The CDR3 DNA reads as TGCGCCAGCAGCTGGGGGGACAGGGGGTCCTCTGGGGCCAACGTCCTGACTTTC.

The chain combines TRBV19 with TRBJ2-1; D uncertain. Germline CDR1 reads LNHDA; CDR2 reads SQIVND (reference sequence). V lost 3 bases to trimming and J lost 2 bases, with 11 bases between them. The CDR3 length is 15 residues. The CDR3 sequence is CASSMSLAPYNEQFF. The CDR3 bases are TGTGCCAGTAGTATGAGCTTAGCTCCCTACAATGAGCAGTTCTTC. Looking up the rest from reference TRBV19 and TRBJ2-1 gives the full variable domain: DGGITQSPKYLFRKEGQNVTLSCEQNLNHDAMYWYRQDPGQGLRLIYYSQIVNDFQKGDIAEGYSVSREKKESFPLTVTSAQKNPTAFYLCASSMSLAPYNEQFFGPGTRLTVL.

This clone occurred a few times. CDR3 in amino acids: CASNRQGSAKNIQYF. CDR3 nucleotides: TGTGCCAGCAACAGACAGGGGAGTGCCAAAAACATTCAGTACTTC. The chain recombines TRBV6-6 with TRBJ2-4; the match to TRBD1 covers 8 bases. CDR1 and CDR2 (germline): MNHNY, SVGAGI (reference sequence). V lost 7 bases and J lost 1; bases outside the gene matches: 6. There are 15 residues in the CDR3.

The chain has TRBV7-9 and TRBJ2-1, with TRBD2 matching 12 bases. CDR3 length: 15 amino acids. J was trimmed by 5 bases and V by 5 bases; bases with no gene match: 4. CDR1 and CDR2 from the germline V gene are SEHNR and FQNEAQ (reference sequence). Written as DNA, the CDR3 is TGTGCCAGCAGCACTAGCGGGGGGCTCCACAATGAGCAGTTCTTC. Protein sequence: CASSTSGGLHNEQFF.

The CDR3 reads CASSPLAGGETQYF. The CDR3, as DNA: TGTGCCAGCTCACCTCTCGCAGGGGGAGAGACCCAGTACTTC. The chain links TRBV18 to TRBJ2-5; the match to TRBD1 covers 7 bases. CDR3 size: 14 residues. Per germline, CDR1 KGHSH and CDR2 LQKENI. V lost 3 bases to trimming and J lost 4 bases; unmatched junction nucleotides: 5.

This clone came up a few times. The chain has TRBV7-6 and TRBJ2-1; TRBD2 agrees at 9 bases. This CDR3 contains 14 residues. The V and J ends lost 0 bases and 10 bases, in that order; junction bases with no gene match: 4. Germline CDR1 SGHVS, CDR2 FNYEAQ. CDR3 in amino acids: CASSLATSGGEQFF. CDR3 coding DNA: TGTGCCAGCAGCTTAGCGACTAGCGGTGGCGAGCAGTTCTTC.

The chain is built from TRBV5-1 and TRBJ2-4; D uncertain. This CDR3 spans 17 amino acids. Trimming removed 5 bases at V and 0 bases at J, with 18 bases between. Germline V lookup: CDR1 SGHRS, CDR2 YFSETQ. The CDR3 DNA follows: TGCGCCAGCAGAAAGCTACCCCAGGATATAGCCAAAAACATTCAGTACTTC. Its translation is CASRKLPQDIAKNIQYF. The whole variable domain, filled in from reference TRBV5-1 and TRBJ2-4, reads KAGVTQTPRYLIKTRGQQVTLSCSPISGHRSVSWYQQTPGQGLQFLFEYFSETQRNKGNFPGRFSGRQFSNSRSEMNVSTLELGDSALYLCASRKLPQDIAKNIQYFGAGTRLSVL.

This clone was seen a handful of times. The chain has TRBV4-1 and TRBJ2-7; 9 nucleotides match TRBD2. Trimming at V came to 0 bases and at J to 3 bases, leaving 6 bases not matched to a gene. Germline V lookup: CDR1 MGHRA, CDR2 YSYEKL. The CDR3 is 16 amino acids. The CDR3 DNA reads TGCGCCAGCAGCCAAGATAGGAATAGCGGGAGCTACGAGCAGTACTTC. Translated, it gives CASSQDRNSGSYEQYF.

The chain carries TRBV28 and TRBJ1-2, with no clear D. In germline, CDR1 is MDHEN, CDR2 SYDVKM. The CDR3 covers 15 residues. V lost 4 bases, J lost 0 bases, and 12 bases lay in between. The CDR3 bases are TGTGCCAGCAGTTCATCCGGACTGTCTAACTATGGCTACACCTTC. This encodes CASSSSGLSNYGYTF.